These T cell receptor beta chains were read from a single sample in a study of shared clonotypes between healthy human individuals. This table comes from immunoSEQ multiplex PCR, and its TCRdb copy is limited to in-frame clones, with some not included. The sample carries over 800,000 clones, 80% to 95% recorded once. The sample comprised naive CD8+ T cells sorted from blood. These receptor sequences come from a man aged 30 to 45 in good health. Each CDR3 is given with its conserved first and last residue. The D gene is left open where the match is weak. The size field is filled for only some rows; it gives once, few, many or a size class.

CDR3nt	CDR3aa	j_gene	v_gene	abundance	d_gene
TGTGCCAGCGGGACAGGGGGCGTGGTAACTGAAGCTTTCTTT	CASGTGGVVTEAFF	TRBJ1-1	TRBV14	many	TRBD1
TGTGCCTCCCTCAGTGAGCGCAATGAGCAGTTCTTC	CASLSERNEQFF	TRBJ2-1	TRBV30	NA	NA
TGTGCCAGCAGTTCTATTCACTACCGCTCCTACAATGAGCAGTTCTTC	CASSSIHYRSYNEQFF	TRBJ2-1	TRBV28	once	NA
TGTGCCAGCAGTGCCGGGACTCAGAGCTCCTACGAGCAGTACTTC	CASSAGTQSSYEQYF	TRBJ2-7	TRBV28	NA	NA
TGTGCCAGCAGTAATCGACTAGCGGGTGGACCCTACGAGCAGTACTTC	CASSNRLAGGPYEQYF	TRBJ2-7	TRBV27	NA	TRBD2
TGCGCCAGCAGCCAAGAGGGACCTACTTCCATCTACGAGCAGTACTTC	CASSQEGPTSIYEQYF	TRBJ2-7	TRBV7-9	NA	NA
TGTGCCAGCAGCCCATTTTCGGGAGGCGGGTACAATGAGCAGTTCTTC	CASSPFSGGGYNEQFF	TRBJ2-1	TRBV9	NA	TRBD2
TGTGCCAGCAGTCAACTCGGGACAGGGGGTGTCTACGAGCAGTACTTC	CASSQLGTGGVYEQYF	TRBJ2-7	TRBV27	NA	TRBD1
TGTGCCAGCAGCTTCGGGGTCTTCTACGAGCAGTACTTC	CASSFGVFYEQYF	TRBJ2-7	TRBV5-5	NA	NA
TGCGCCAGCAGCCAAGTTCCGGACAGGGGTGAAAAACTGTTTTTT	CASSQVPDRGEKLFF	TRBJ1-4	TRBV4-1	NA	TRBD1
TGTGCCAGCACCTTCTATGGAGGGAGCACAGATACGCAGTATTTT	CASTFYGGSTDTQYF	TRBJ2-3	TRBV7-8	NA	NA
TGTGCCAGCAGTTCCCCTCCCGGTGCGGGATACTCCTACGAGCAGTACTTC	CASSSPPGAGYSYEQYF	TRBJ2-7	TRBV7-9	once	NA
TGTGCCAGCGGTGTTGGACTCTCCTACGAGCAGTACTTC	CASGVGLSYEQYF	TRBJ2-7	TRBV6-1	NA	NA
TGTGCCAGCAGTGACTCATGGACAGGGGGGGTCAATGAGCAGTTCTTC	CASSDSWTGGVNEQFF	TRBJ2-1	TRBV6-4	NA	TRBD1
TGTGCCAGTAGGGAGGGACAGGCGATCATGAACACTGAAGCTTTCTTT	CASREGQAIMNTEAFF	TRBJ1-1	TRBV19	NA	TRBD1
TGTGCCAGCAGCTTAGCGTTCGGACGTGGGGACAAGAGCAATTCACCCCTCCACTTT	CASSLAFGRGDKSNSPLHF	TRBJ1-6	TRBV11-2	once	NA
TGTGCCAGCAGCCCCCGGGCTAGCGGGAACCAAGAGACCCAGTACTTC	CASSPRASGNQETQYF	TRBJ2-5	TRBV28	NA	TRBD2
TGTGCCAGCAGCTTAGATACGCAGTATTTT	CASSLDTQYF	TRBJ2-3	TRBV7-9	few	NA
TGCGCCAGCCGACCCGAGCGGGAGCACTACGAGCAGTACTTC	CASRPEREHYEQYF	TRBJ2-7	TRBV4-1	NA	TRBD2
TGCGCCAGCAGCTTGCGCCACGAGCGCGGCTCCTACAATGAGCAGTTCTTC	CASSLRHERGSYNEQFF	TRBJ2-1	TRBV5-1	NA	NA
TGTGCCAGCAGTTTTTCCGGGACCGGCGAGCAGTACTTC	CASSFSGTGEQYF	TRBJ2-7	TRBV27	few	NA
TGTGCCAGCAGCCCACCCCGATCCGCGAGCTCCTACAATGAGCAGTTCTTC	CASSPPRSASSYNEQFF	TRBJ2-1	TRBV9	NA	NA